This T cell receptor (beta chain) came from a study of human T cells and chemical hapten exposure. Overall study context: Sensitization involved placing 2% DPC onto a roughly 2 cm by roughly 2 cm region of upper inner arm skin. Study outcomes and limitations: No alteration of TCRs above 1 in 1000 frequency was seen with DPC sensitization.

With regard to this clonotype: The antigen remains undetermined.

Per the original data handling: From about 20,000 to 690,000 TCRs were found per sample, with a median of approximately 96,000. One entry per CDR3 protein, called by TCRdb with MiXCR from the RACE reads. The V and J calls shown here were made by TCRdb, not taken from the authors' results. Of some 70,000 distinct CDR3 sequences in the sample, around a third were seen once. The time point denotes: patch test 1, 2 weeks after DPC sensitization. Indicated treatment: therapeutic diphenylcyclopropenone sensitization with weekly scalp DPC. The receptor was derived from a man aged 35 to 55 with alopecia areata. Some clones in this sample may be carry-over from other donors' samples. The sample consisted of whole blood, taken in connection with sensitization to the hapten diphenylcyclopropenone (DPC).

CDR3 DNA: TGTGCCAGCAGCTCTTCGGGCGGGGGGAACTACGAGCAGTACTTC. It yields the protein CASSSSGGGNYEQYF. The chain carries TRBV5-5 and TRBJ2-7, with 8 bases matching TRBD2. Germline-derived CDR1 and CDR2 are SGHKS and YYEKEE (reference sequence). There are 15 residues in the CDR3. V trimming: 3 bases; J trimming: 3 bases; junction bases outside the gene matches: 8.